This T cell receptor beta chain was found in a study of blood T cell repertoires in COVID-19. Study in general: Italy, Spain and the United States were the sources of the convalescent and acute COVID-19 samples.

In the original workflow: Amplification with reference gene primers provided the estimates of nucleated cell counts. Here immunoSEQ multiplex PCR was the method, and the copy in TCRdb shows in-frame clones only, minus some. V, J and clone size are taken as reported in that table, and D and trimming were inferred from the DNA itself. The sample shows around 77,000 clones, around 90% of them seen only once. Germline V gives CDR1 SGHDN, CDR2 FVKESK. The CDR3 is 14 amino acids. Trimming took off 3 bases at V and 11 bases at J, with 17 bases between the two ends. Sequencing used peripheral blood. The receptor's source is a woman in her fifties or sixties with active COVID-19. The chain combines TRBV14 with TRBJ1-5, with a possible D match to TRBD1 (6 bases). CDR3 DNA: TGTGCCAGCAGCCACTCCGGACAGTCTTCGGCCCAGCATTTT. Residues: CASSHSGQSSAQHF.